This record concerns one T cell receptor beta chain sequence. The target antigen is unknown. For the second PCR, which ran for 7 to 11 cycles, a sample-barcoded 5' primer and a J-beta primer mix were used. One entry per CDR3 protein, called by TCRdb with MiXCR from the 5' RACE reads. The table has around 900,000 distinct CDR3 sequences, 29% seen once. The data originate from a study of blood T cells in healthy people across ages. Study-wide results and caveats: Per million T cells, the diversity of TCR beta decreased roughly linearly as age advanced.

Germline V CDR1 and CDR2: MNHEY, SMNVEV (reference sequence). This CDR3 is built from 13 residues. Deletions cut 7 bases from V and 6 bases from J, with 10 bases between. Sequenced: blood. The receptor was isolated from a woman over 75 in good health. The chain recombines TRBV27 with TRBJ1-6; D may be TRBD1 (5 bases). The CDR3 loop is CASTQGSNSPLHF. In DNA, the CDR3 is TGTGCCAGCACTCAGGGATCTAATTCACCCCTCCACTTT.